The present entry profiles one TCR beta chain with its context. These data come from a study of blood T cell repertoires in COVID-19. Study background: Acute and convalescent COVID-19 specimens originated in the United States, Italy and Spain. PBMCs, B-cell-depleted T cells, or T cells provided the cDNA or gDNA that made up the material.

Profiling relied on immunoSEQ multiplex PCR, and the TCRdb table lists in-frame clones only, not all of them. Of 160,000 or so clones listed, about 80% are singletons. After removal of 1 base from V and 9 bases from J, the junction contained 3 bases not matched to a gene. Germline V gene data show CDR1 as SEHNR and CDR2 as FQNEAQ (reference sequence). The CDR3 has 15 amino acids. The rearrangement joins TRBV7-9 to TRBJ1-6; 10 bases are shared with TRBD1. The sequenced sample was peripheral blood. This clonotype originated in a man between 70 and 80 years old who had recovered from COVID-19. The CDR3, as DNA: TGTGCCAGCAGCTTAGATGGGACAGGGGCTTCACCCCTCCACTTT. The encoded protein is CASSLDGTGASPLHF.